This TCR beta chain was identified in a study of cytomegalovirus exposure and HLA in healthy donors. V lost 2 bases and J lost 6, with 8 bases in between. Germline lookup yields CDR1 MNHEY and CDR2 SVGAGI. The CDR3 loop spans 13 amino acids. Researchers ran the PCR with 60 Vbeta and 13 Jbeta primers. Some clones are missing from TCRdb's copy, which holds only in-frame ones; the method was immunoSEQ multiplex PCR. The table lists over 90,000 clones, approximately 64% of them singletons. This clone appeared a few times. The V call is TRBV6-5, the J call TRBJ1-5; D is undetermined. This clonotype was sampled from a human donor in good health. The specimen was PBMCs. The CDR3 reads CASSYAATQPQHF. The CDR3 nucleotides are TGTGCCAGCAGTTACGCGGCCACTCAGCCCCAGCATTTT.